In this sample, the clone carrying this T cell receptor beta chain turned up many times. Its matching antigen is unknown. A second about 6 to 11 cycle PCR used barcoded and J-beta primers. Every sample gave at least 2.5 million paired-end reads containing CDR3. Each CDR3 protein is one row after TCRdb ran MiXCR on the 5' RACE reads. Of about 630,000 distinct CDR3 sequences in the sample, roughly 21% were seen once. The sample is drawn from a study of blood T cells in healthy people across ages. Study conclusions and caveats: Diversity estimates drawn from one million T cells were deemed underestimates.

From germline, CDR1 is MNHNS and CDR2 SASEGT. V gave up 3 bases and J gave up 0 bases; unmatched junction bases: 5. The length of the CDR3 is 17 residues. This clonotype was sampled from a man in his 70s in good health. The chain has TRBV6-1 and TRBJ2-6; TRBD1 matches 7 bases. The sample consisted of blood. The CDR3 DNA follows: TGTGCCAGCAGTGACATGACAGGGAGCTCTGGGGCCAACGTCCTGACTTTC. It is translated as CASSDMTGSSGANVLTF.